This T cell receptor (beta chain) was found in a study of OX40 agonist ivuxolimab in advanced cancers. Broader study findings: CD4+ and CD8+ T cells in blood underwent clonal expansion by week 6 at 0.1 to 3.0 mg/kg.

This clone was detected only once. Its antigen is undetermined. Libraries were prepared by immunoSEQ multiplex PCR; TCRdb keeps only in-frame clonotypes and omits some of them. The sample includes 50,000 or so clones, approximately 80% of them seen just once. This CDR3 has 13 residues. CDR1 is KGHSH, CDR2 LQKENI, per germline. With V trimmed by 3 bases and J by 6 bases, 3 bases remained unmatched. V gene TRBV18 combines with J gene TRBJ1-2; 8 bases fit TRBD1. Sequencing used CD4+ or CD8+ T cells sorted from blood, obtained in a trial of the OX40 agonist ivuxolimab. The TCR comes from an adult with an advanced solid tumor such as melanoma, head and neck, liver or kidney cancer. In nucleotides, the CDR3 is TGTGCCAGCTCACCGACAGGGGAGCATGGCTACACCTTC. Protein sequence: CASSPTGEHGYTF.